This T cell receptor (beta chain) was sequenced for a study of technical replicates of blood from a handful of donors. V dropped 11 bases and J dropped 2 bases, with 16 bases sitting between them. This CDR3 is built from 14 residues. The germline V gene has CDR1 SEHNR and CDR2 FQNEAQ (reference sequence). Clones were sequenced by immunoSEQ multiplex PCR, and TCRdb holds only the in-frame ones, with some missing. The data show around 76,000 clones, with almost 98% seen just once and around 0.22% held by the top ten. The chain has TRBV7-9 and TRBJ2-1; TRBD1 is a possible D gene (7 bases). Input material: T cells isolated from PBMCs. This receptor was identified in a human donor in good health. The DNA of the CDR3 is TGTGCCGCGCGTCAGGGGGGCACCTACAATGAGCAGTTCTTC. Its translation: CAARQGGTYNEQFF.